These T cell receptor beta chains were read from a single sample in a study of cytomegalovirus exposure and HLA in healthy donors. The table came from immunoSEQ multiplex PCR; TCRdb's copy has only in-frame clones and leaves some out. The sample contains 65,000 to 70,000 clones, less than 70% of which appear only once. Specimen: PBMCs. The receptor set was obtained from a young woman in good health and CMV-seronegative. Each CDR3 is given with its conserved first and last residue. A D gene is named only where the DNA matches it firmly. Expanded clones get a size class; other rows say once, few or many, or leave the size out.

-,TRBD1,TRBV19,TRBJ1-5,CASSPTGVMSQPQHF,TGTGCCAGTAGTCCGACAGGGGTGATGAGTCAGCCCCAGCATTTT
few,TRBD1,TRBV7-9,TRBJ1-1,CASSLDRGSTEAFF,TGTGCCAGCAGCTTAGACAGGGGTTCCACTGAAGCTTTCTTT
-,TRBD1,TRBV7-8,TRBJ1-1,CASSAAGTGGSEAFF,TGTGCCAGCAGCGCTGCCGGGACAGGGGGCTCTGAAGCTTTCTTT
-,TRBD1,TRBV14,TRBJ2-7,CASRRQGAYEQYF,TGTGCCAGCAGACGACAGGGGGCCTACGAGCAGTACTTC
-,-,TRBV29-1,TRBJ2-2,CSVRRAGENTGELFF,TGCAGCGTCAGACGGGCAGGGGAGAACACCGGGGAGCTGTTTTTT
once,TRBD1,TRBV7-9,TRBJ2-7,CASSLGGQGGYEQYF,TGTGCCAGCAGCTTAGGTGGACAGGGAGGCTACGAGCAGTACTTC
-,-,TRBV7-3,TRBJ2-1,CASSLTGLYNEQFF,TGTGCCAGCAGTCTAACAGGGCTCTACAATGAGCAGTTCTTC
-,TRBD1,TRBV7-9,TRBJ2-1,CASSFMPGGNEQFF,TGTGCCAGCAGCTTTATGCCAGGGGGCAATGAGCAGTTCTTC
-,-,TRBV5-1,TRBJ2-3,CASSPGQSSSTDTQYF,TGCGCCAGCAGCCCCGGACAGTCCTCTAGCACAGATACGCAGTATTTT
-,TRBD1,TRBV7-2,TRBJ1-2,CASSSNRGGYGYTF,TGTGCCAGCAGCTCTAACAGGGGAGGCTATGGCTACACCTTC
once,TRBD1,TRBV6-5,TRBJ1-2,CASRVQGANYGYTF,TGTGCCAGCAGGGTCCAGGGGGCTAACTATGGCTACACCTTC
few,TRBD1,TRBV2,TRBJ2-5,CASSEALGTGEETQYF,TGTGCCAGCAGTGAAGCGCTAGGGACAGGGGAAGAGACCCAGTACTTC
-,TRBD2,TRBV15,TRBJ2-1,CATSRSGTSGGLPYNEQFF,TGTGCCACCAGCAGATCGGGGACTAGCGGGGGTCTCCCCTACAATGAGCAGTTCTTC
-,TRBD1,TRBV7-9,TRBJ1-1,CASSQDRTNTEAFF,TGTGCCAGCAGCCAGGACAGGACGAACACTGAAGCTTTCTTT
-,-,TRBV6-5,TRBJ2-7,CASSYIGAGDAEQYF,TGTGCCAGCAGTTATATAGGGGCAGGGGATGCCGAGCAGTACTTC
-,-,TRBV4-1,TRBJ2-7,CASSHALLYEQYF,TGCGCCAGCAGCCACGCTCTCCTATACGAGCAGTACTTC
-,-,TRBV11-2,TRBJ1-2,CASSLGQLNGYTF,TGTGCCAGCAGCTTAGGACAGTTGAATGGCTACACCTTC
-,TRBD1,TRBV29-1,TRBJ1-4,CSVGSFDRDGNEKLFF,TGCAGCGTGGGGAGTTTTGACAGGGACGGTAATGAAAAACTGTTTTTT
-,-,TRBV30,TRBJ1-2,CAWSQTGSGYTF,TGTGCCTGGAGTCAAACAGGGTCTGGCTACACCTTC
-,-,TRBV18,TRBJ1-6,CASSLGLYNSPLHF,TGTGCCAGCTCACTGGGACTGTATAATTCACCCCTCCACTTT
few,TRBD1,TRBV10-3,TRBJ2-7,CAISESGQVRSYEQYF,TGTGCCATCAGTGAGTCGGGACAGGTCCGCTCCTACGAGCAGTACTTC
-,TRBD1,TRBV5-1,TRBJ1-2,CASSPRTGENYGYTF,TGCGCCAGCAGCCCAAGGACAGGGGAAAACTATGGCTACACCTTC
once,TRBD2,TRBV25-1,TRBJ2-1,CASSELTGGPSEQFF,TGTGCCAGCAGTGAATTAACGGGGGGGCCTAGTGAGCAGTTCTTC
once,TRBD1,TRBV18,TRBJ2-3,CASSPRTGGFEGDTQYF,TGTGCCAGCTCACCAAGGACAGGCGGGTTCGAAGGAGATACGCAGTATTTT
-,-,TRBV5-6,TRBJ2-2,CASSLLVTGLNTGELFF,TGTGCCAGCAGCTTGTTGGTTACAGGCTTGAACACCGGGGAGCTGTTTTTT
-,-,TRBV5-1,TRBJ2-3,CASSLAGVADTQYF,TGCGCCAGCAGCTTGGCCGGGGTAGCAGATACGCAGTATTTT
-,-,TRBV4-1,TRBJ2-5,CASSPPGKETQYF,TGCGCCAGCAGCCCACCGGGAAAAGAGACCCAGTACTTC
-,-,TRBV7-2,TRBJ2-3,CASSLGTAGDTQYF,TGTGCCAGCAGCTTAGGCACAGCCGGAGATACGCAGTATTTT
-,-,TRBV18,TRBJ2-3,CASSPSVGARDTQYF,TGTGCCAGCTCACCGTCGGTTGGGGCGAGAGATACGCAGTATTTT
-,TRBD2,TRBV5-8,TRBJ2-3,CASSLAFLSSGGRTDTQYF,TGTGCCAGCAGCTTAGCTTTCCTTTCCAGCGGGGGGCGCACAGATACGCAGTATTTT
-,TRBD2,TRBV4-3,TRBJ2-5,CASSQDRLAGALKQYF,TGCGCCAGCAGCCAAGATCGCCTAGCGGGGGCCCTAAAACAGTACTTC
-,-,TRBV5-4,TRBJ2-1,CASSLTGSAEQFF,TGTGCCAGCAGCTTGACAGGTTCGGCTGAGCAGTTCTTC
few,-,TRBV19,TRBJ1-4,CASSVDSATNEKLFF,TGTGCCAGTAGTGTTGACAGCGCAACTAATGAAAAACTGTTTTTT
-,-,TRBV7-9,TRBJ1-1,CASTIPVNTEAFF,TGTGCCAGCACCATCCCGGTGAACACTGAAGCTTTCTTT
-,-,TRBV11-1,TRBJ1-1,CASSFSSGRWTEAFF,TGTGCCAGCAGCTTTTCTTCGGGTCGATGGACTGAAGCTTTCTTT
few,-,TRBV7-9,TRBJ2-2,CASSLAAGVYTGELFF,TGTGCCAGCAGCTTAGCGGCAGGGGTCTACACCGGGGAGCTGTTTTTT
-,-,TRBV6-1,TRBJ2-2,CASSNYLPGELFF,TGTGCCAGCAGCAACTATCTACCCGGGGAGCTGTTTTTT
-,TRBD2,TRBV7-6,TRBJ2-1,CASSLGWAGQRGAIYNEQFF,TGTGCCAGCAGCTTAGGCTGGGCGGGTCAGCGGGGGGCTATCTACAATGAGCAGTTCTTC
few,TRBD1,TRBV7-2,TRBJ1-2,CASSPWGQSVTGGYTF,TGTGCCAGCAGCCCCTGGGGACAGTCCGTGACGGGTGGCTACACCTTC
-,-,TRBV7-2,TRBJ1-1,CASRSQGYMNTEAFF,TGTGCCAGCAGATCTCAGGGGTATATGAACACTGAAGCTTTCTTT
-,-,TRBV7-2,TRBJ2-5,CASSRGTGRGGETQYF,TGTGCCAGCAGCCGGGGAACAGGGAGGGGGGGAGAGACCCAGTACTTC
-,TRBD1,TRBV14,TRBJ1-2,CASSFGTALRGYTF,TGTGCCAGCAGCTTTGGGACAGCCCTTAGAGGCTACACCTTC
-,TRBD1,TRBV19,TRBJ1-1,CASSMGTGEWVTEAFF,TGTGCCAGTAGTATGGGGACAGGAGAATGGGTCACTGAAGCTTTCTTT
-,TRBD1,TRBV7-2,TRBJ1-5,CASSLPGTGALFSNQPQHF,TGTGCCAGCAGCTTACCCGGGACAGGGGCCCTTTTTAGCAATCAGCCCCAGCATTTT
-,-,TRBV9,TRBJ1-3,CASSQGSSGNTIYF,TGTGCCAGCAGTCAGGGGTCCTCTGGAAACACCATATATTTT
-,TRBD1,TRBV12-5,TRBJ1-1,CASADRTLNTEAFF,TGTGCTAGTGCGGACAGGACATTGAACACTGAAGCTTTCTTT
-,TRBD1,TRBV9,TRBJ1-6,CASSLAQGDSPLHF,TGTGCCAGCAGCCTAGCTCAGGGGGATTCACCCCTCCACTTT
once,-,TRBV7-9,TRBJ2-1,CASSLTFLTGANEQFF,TGTGCCAGCAGCTTAACTTTTCTGACAGGAGCCAATGAGCAGTTCTTC
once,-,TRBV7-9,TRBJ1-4,CASSRRAATNEKLFF,TGTGCCAGCAGCAGGCGGGCCGCAACTAATGAAAAACTGTTTTTT
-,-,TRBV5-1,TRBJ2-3,CASSLVRGGDTQYF,TGCGCCAGCAGCTTGGTGCGGGGTGGAGATACGCAGTATTTT
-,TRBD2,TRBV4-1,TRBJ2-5,CASSQGLAGGPKETQYF,TGCGCCAGCAGCCAAGGGTTAGCGGGGGGGCCAAAGGAGACCCAGTACTTC
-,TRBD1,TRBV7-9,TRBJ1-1,CASSSTTGNEAFF,TGTGCCAGCAGCTCCACGACAGGGAATGAAGCTTTCTTT
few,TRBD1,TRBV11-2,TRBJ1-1,CASSLGRSTGTGRVAFF,TGTGCCAGCAGCTTAGGGCGCTCAACCGGGACAGGGCGGGTCGCTTTCTTT
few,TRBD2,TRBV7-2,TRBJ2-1,CASSQRGGGAGYNEQFF,TGTGCCAGCAGCCAAAGGGGCGGGGGGGCCGGTTACAATGAGCAGTTCTTC
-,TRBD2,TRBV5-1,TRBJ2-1,CASSTGTTGYNEQFF,TGCGCCAGCAGCACCGGGACTACCGGCTACAATGAGCAGTTCTTC